Below, 20 T cell receptor beta chains from the same sample are listed, as sequenced in a study of long-term antiretroviral therapy in people with HIV. Survey-level immunoSEQ v3.0 assays were run. Only in-frame clones appear in the TCRdb table, and some are missing; sequencing was by immunoSEQ multiplex PCR. The sample has some 16,000 clones, roughly 73% seen once. Sequencing was performed on unsorted PBMCs, taken less than 2.2 years before starting antiretroviral therapy. The receptors were sampled from a man aged 30-40 years with HIV.

The chain combines TRBV13 with TRBJ1-4; a weak D match, TRBD1 (5 bases). Trimming left V 5 bases short and J 7 bases short, with 17 bases between. CDR3 length: 15 residues. The germline CDR1 and CDR2 sequences are PRHDT and FYEKMQ (reference sequence). The CDR3 here is CASSRGTFGGEKLFF. In nucleotides, the CDR3 is TGTGCCAGCAGCCGTGGGACGTTTGGGGGTGAAAAACTGTTTTTT.

V usage is TRBV19 and J usage is TRBJ2-2; 9 bases agree with TRBD1. Per the germline V gene, CDR1 is LNHDA and CDR2 is SQIVND (reference sequence). The CDR3 sequence is 16 residues long. Germline trimming cut 3 bases from V and 4 bases from J; bases unmatched to any gene: 6. CDR3 amino acids: CASSIPGTGSTGELFF. Here the CDR3 DNA reads TGTGCCAGTAGTATCCCCGGGACAGGGTCCACCGGGGAGCTGTTTTTT.

The rearrangement uses TRBV25-1 and TRBJ1-1; D uncertain. Between the trimmed V and J ends, which lost 5 bases and 1 base, there was a span of 8 bases. Per the germline V gene, CDR1 is MGHDK and CDR2 is SYGVNS. The CDR3 contains 13 residues. The CDR3 nucleotides are TGTGCCAGCAGTTTCACAGAGAACACTGAAGCTTTCTTT. Translated, it gives CASSFTENTEAFF.

This chain joins TRBV27 and TRBJ2-7; tentatively, D is TRBD2 (6 bases). Germline loops: CDR1 MNHEY, CDR2 SMNVEV (reference sequence). This CDR3 spans 16 amino acids. The V and J ends lost 4 bases and 6 bases respectively, with 22 bases between them. The chain's CDR3 is CASSYHGTQDLTEQYF. The DNA of the CDR3 is TGTGCCAGCAGTTATCACGGGACTCAGGATTTGACCGAGCAGTACTTC.

V is TRBV7-9 and J is TRBJ1-1; D is possibly TRBD1 (6 bases). The V gene's germline CDR1 is SEHNR and CDR2 FQNEAQ (reference sequence). The CDR3 has 15 amino acids. With 1 base removed from V and 7 bases from J, the gap between germline ends came to 16 bases. CDR3 sequence reads: CASSLGAGVLSEAFF. The CDR3 DNA is TGTGCCAGCAGCTTAGGAGCAGGGGTACTTAGTGAAGCTTTCTTT. The variable domain in full, completed from reference TRBV7-9 and TRBJ1-1, reads DTGVSQNPRHKITKRGQNVTFRCDPISEHNRLYWYRQTLGQGPEFLTYFQNEAQLEKSRLLSDRFSAERPKGSFSTLEIQRTEQGDSAMYLCASSLGAGVLSEAFFGQGTRLTVV.

The chain joins TRBV27 to TRBJ2-7; D remains unclear. There are 12 residues in the CDR3. Germline CDR1 and CDR2: MNHEY and SMNVEV (reference sequence). Trimming cost V 5 bases and J 4 bases, with 9 bases left between them. The CDR3 DNA reads TGTGCCAGCAGTCCCTCGGCGTACGAGCAGTACTTC. Its protein is CASSPSAYEQYF.

This clone occurred once. The V gene is TRBV15, the J gene TRBJ2-1; D is undetermined. This CDR3 spans 13 amino acids. Per germline, CDR1 LNHNV and CDR2 YYDKDF (reference sequence). The ends were cut back, 2 bases at V and 2 bases at J, with 4 bases in the middle. CDR3 sequence reads: CATSRTTYNEQFF. The DNA of the CDR3 is TGTGCCACCAGCAGAACGACCTACAATGAGCAGTTCTTC. Full variable domain (outside the CDR3, taken from reference TRBV15 and TRBJ2-1): DAMVIQNPRYQVTQFGKPVTLSCSQTLNHNVMYWYQQKSSQAPKLLFHYYDKDFNNEADTPDNFQSRRPNTSFCFLDIRSPGLGDTAMYLCATSRTTYNEQFFGPGTRLTVL.

This clone has just one count. This chain uses TRBV7-9 with TRBJ1-1, with D perhaps matching TRBD1 (5 bases). V lost 5 bases to trimming and J lost 0 bases, with 16 bases between them. The CDR3 runs 16 residues. The germline V gene has CDR1 SEHNR and CDR2 FQNEAQ (reference sequence). CDR3 residues: CASSPLGQGLNTEAFF. DNA for the CDR3: TGTGCCAGCAGCCCCTTGGGGCAGGGATTGAACACTGAAGCTTTCTTT.

The chain combines TRBV2 with TRBJ2-1, with D perhaps matching TRBD1 (6 bases). The germline V gene encodes CDR1 SNHLY and CDR2 FYNNEI. The CDR3 covers 15 residues. The germline V and J ends were trimmed by 1 base and 1 base, with 8 bases remaining between them. The CDR3 protein is CASSEDRASYNEQFF. CDR3 coding DNA: TGTGCCAGCAGTGAAGACAGGGCATCCTACAATGAGCAGTTCTTC.

V is TRBV6-5 and J is TRBJ2-7, with 10 bases aligning to TRBD1. The J segment lost 3 bases and the V segment lost 4 bases, leaving 6 bases of the junction unmatched. Germline V gene lookup returns CDR1 MNHEY and CDR2 SVGAGI. There are 15 residues in the CDR3. The CDR3 reads CASSWGTGDNYEQYF. CDR3 DNA sequence: TGTGCCAGCAGTTGGGGGACAGGGGACAACTACGAGCAGTACTTC.

V and J are TRBV19 and TRBJ1-2, with D maybe TRBD1 (5 bases). This CDR3 has 13 residues. Trimming took 0 bases from V and 8 from J, leaving 10 bases between them. Germline values: CDR1 LNHDA, CDR2 SQIVND (reference sequence). The DNA for the CDR3 is TGTGCCAGTAGTATAGATCTGGGGCGCGGCTACACCTTC. Its protein product is CASSIDLGRGYTF.

The rearrangement uses TRBV21-1 and TRBJ1-6. TRBV21-1 is annotated as a pseudogene. CDR3 size: 18 residues. This CDR3 is CASSKERVVGSYNSPLHF. DNA of the CDR3: TGTGCCAGCAGCAAAGAACGGGTCGTGGGGTCCTATAATTCACCCCTCCACTTT.

The chain recombines TRBV4-1 with TRBJ2-7; a possible D gene is TRBD2 (6 bases). The CDR3 is 13 amino acids. Per the germline V gene, CDR1 is MGHRA and CDR2 is YSYEKL. Trimming stripped 6 bases from V and 6 bases from J, with 15 bases between. CDR3 residues: CASRILRGPEQYF. In nucleotides, the CDR3 is TGCGCCAGCAGGATACTGCGGGGCCCCGAGCAGTACTTC.

The CDR3 loop is CASGLGGQGSNTEAFF. The CDR3, as DNA: TGTGCTAGTGGTTTGGGGGGACAGGGGTCGAACACTGAAGCTTTCTTT. The chain uses TRBV12-5 and TRBJ1-1, with 10 bases fitting TRBD1. This CDR3 has 16 residues. Germline values: CDR1 LGHNT, CDR2 FRNRAP. J was trimmed by 1 base and V by 1 base; bases with no gene match: 3. The complete variable domain, with remaining parts taken from reference TRBV12-5 and TRBJ1-1, reads DARVTQTPRHKVTEMGQEVTMRCQPILGHNTVFWYRQTMMQGLELLAYFRNRAPLDDSGMPKDRFSAEMPDATLATLKIQPSEPRDSAVYFCASGLGGQGSNTEAFFGQGTRLTVV.

The rearrangement uses TRBV11-2 and TRBJ1-5, with no clear D. Germline V gives CDR1 SGHAT, CDR2 FQNNGV. This CDR3 region has 14 residues. V lost 0 bases and J lost 2, with 5 bases in between. CDR3 nucleotides: TGTGCCAGCAGCTTAGAAACGGGCAATCAGCCCCAGCATTTT. Amino acids: CASSLETGNQPQHF.

J is TRBJ2-7 and V is TRBV12-2. TRBV12-2 is a documented pseudogene. This CDR3 contains 11 residues. Here the CDR3 DNA reads TGTGCAAGTCGGCGACCGTACGAGCAGTACTTC. As protein: CASRRPYEQYF.

The chain is built from TRBV6-6 and TRBJ2-1, with a possible D match to TRBD2 (5 bases). The V and J ends lost 9 bases and 2 bases respectively, with 8 bases between them. Per germline, CDR1 MNHNY and CDR2 SVGAGI (reference sequence). The CDR3 is 12 residues long. The CDR3 loop reads CASGLTYNEQFF. The CDR3 DNA follows: TGTGCCAGTGGACTGACCTACAATGAGCAGTTCTTC.

The chain joins TRBV7-8 to TRBJ2-5; the D gene is possibly TRBD1 (5 bases). This CDR3 is built from 15 residues. The germline gives CDR1 SGHVS, CDR2 FQNEAQ. V lost 1 base to trimming and J lost 6 bases, with 15 bases between them. The CDR3 nucleotides read TGTGCCAGCAGCTTAGGTAGTCAGGGATCGAAGACCCAGTACTTC. Protein sequence: CASSLGSQGSKTQYF.

The chain joins TRBV5-1 to TRBJ2-7, with D possibly matching TRBD2 (6 bases). Deletions cut 3 bases from V and 3 bases from J, with 13 bases between. CDR3 size: 14 residues. The germline V gene has CDR1 SGHRS and CDR2 YFSETQ. The CDR3: CASSSFGGYYEQYF. The CDR3 DNA sequence: TGCGCCAGCAGCTCCTTTGGGGGGTACTACGAGCAGTACTTC.

This chain links TRBV7-8 with TRBJ2-4; 10 positions agree with TRBD2. CDR3 length: 16 residues. Germline values: CDR1 SGHVS, CDR2 FQNEAQ. J lost 3 bases, V lost 5 bases, and 7 bases had no gene match. The chain's CDR3 is CASSNGLAVHKNIQYF. The DNA of the CDR3 is TGTGCCAGCAGCAACGGACTAGCGGTCCACAAAAACATTCAGTACTTC. Supplemented by reference TRBV7-8 and TRBJ2-4, the full variable domain reads GAGVSQSPRYKVAKRGQDVALRCDPISGHVSLFWYQQALGQGPEFLTYFQNEAQLDKSGLPSDRFFAERPEGSVSTLKIQRTQQEDSAVYLCASSNGLAVHKNIQYFGAGTRLSVL.